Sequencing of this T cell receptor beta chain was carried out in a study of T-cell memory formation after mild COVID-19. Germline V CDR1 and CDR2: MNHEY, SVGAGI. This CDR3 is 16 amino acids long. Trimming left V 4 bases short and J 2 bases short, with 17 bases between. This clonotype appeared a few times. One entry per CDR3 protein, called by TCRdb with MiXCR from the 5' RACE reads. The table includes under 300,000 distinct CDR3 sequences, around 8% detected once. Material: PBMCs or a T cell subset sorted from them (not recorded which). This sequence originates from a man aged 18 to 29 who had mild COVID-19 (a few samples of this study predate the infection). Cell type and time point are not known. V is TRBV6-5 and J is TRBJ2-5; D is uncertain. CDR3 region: CASSSNPHGIQETQYF. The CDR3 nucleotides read TGTGCCAGCAGTTCCAATCCACACGGAATACAAGAGACCCAGTACTTC.